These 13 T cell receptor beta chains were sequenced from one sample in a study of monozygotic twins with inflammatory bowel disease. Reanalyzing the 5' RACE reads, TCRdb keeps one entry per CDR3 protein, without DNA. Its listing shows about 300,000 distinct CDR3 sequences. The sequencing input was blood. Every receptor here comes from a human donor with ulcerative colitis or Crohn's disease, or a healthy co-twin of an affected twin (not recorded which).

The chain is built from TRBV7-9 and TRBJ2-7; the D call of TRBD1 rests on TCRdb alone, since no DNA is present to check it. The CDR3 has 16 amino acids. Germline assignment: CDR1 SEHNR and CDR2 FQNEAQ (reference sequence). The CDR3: CASSAGTDLNSYEQYF.

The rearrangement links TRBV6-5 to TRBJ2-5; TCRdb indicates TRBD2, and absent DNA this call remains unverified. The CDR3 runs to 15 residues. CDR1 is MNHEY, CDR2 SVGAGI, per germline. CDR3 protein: CASSYSGRRQETQYF.

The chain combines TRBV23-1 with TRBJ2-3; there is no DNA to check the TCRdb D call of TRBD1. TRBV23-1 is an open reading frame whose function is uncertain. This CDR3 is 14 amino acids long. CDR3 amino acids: CASSQGRVSDTQYF.

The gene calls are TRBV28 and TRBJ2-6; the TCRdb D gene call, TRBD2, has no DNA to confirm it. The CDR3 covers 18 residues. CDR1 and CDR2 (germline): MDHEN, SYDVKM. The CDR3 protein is CASSLIGRGPSGANVLTF.

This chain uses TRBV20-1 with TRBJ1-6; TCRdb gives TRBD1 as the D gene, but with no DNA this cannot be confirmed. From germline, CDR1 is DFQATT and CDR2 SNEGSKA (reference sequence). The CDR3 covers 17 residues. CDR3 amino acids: CSARAPGTSSYNSPLHF.

The CDR3: CASSARQTNTEAFF. The J gene is TRBJ1-1, the V gene TRBV7-2; the D call from TCRdb, TRBD1, cannot be confirmed without DNA. This CDR3 comprises 14 residues. Germline V gives CDR1 SGHTA, CDR2 FQGNSA.

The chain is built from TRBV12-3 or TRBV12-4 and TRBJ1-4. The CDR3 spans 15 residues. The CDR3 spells CASSLSRGENEKLFF.

The CDR3 here is CATSDFSSVHSYNEQFF. The rearrangement links TRBV24-1 to TRBJ2-1. CDR1 KGHDR and CDR2 SFDVKD come from the germline V gene. CDR3 length: 17 residues.

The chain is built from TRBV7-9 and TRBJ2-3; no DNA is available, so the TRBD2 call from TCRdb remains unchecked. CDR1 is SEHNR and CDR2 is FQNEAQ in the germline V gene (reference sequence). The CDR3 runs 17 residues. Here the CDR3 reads CASSSQSGRGSTDTQYF.

The chain's CDR3 is CRADKRYLVTQYF. This chain connects TRBV20-1 to TRBJ2-3; TCRdb calls TRBD2, which cannot be checked without DNA. The V gene's germline CDR1 is DFQATT and CDR2 SNEGSKA (reference sequence). The CDR3 is 13 amino acids.

This CDR3 reads CASTHPRTGIYF. The chain uses TRBV2 and TRBJ2-7; TCRdb proposes TRBD1, but this gene call is untestable without DNA. The CDR3 consists of 12 residues. Germline CDR1 SNHLY, CDR2 FYNNEI. The whole variable domain, filled in from reference TRBV2 and TRBJ2-7, reads EPEVTQTPSHQVTQMGQEVILRCVPISNHLYFYWYRQILGQKVEFLVSFYNNEISEKSEIFDDQFSVERPDGSNFTLKIRSTKLEDSAMYFCASTHPRTGIYFGPGTRLTVT.

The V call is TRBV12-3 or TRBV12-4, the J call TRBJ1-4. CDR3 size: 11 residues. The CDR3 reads CASSRREKLFF.

CDR3 sequence: CASSHLPAYRGGQETQYF. This chain connects TRBV12-3 or TRBV12-4 to TRBJ2-5; TCRdb's D gene call, TRBD1, goes unchecked for lack of DNA. The length of the CDR3 is 18 residues.